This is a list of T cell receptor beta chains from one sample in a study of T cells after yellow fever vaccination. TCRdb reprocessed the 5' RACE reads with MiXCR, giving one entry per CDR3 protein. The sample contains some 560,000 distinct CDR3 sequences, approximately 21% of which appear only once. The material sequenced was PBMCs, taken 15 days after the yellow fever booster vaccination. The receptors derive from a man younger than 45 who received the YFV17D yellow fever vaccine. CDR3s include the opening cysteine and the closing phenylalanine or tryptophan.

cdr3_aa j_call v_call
CASSQGTSGSEQYF TRBJ2-7 TRBV3-1
CSGGGTSAYNEQFF TRBJ2-1 TRBV29-1
CSAVVRQQFF TRBJ2-1 TRBV29-1
CASSDDREKKDTQYF TRBJ2-3 TRBV6-2/TRBV6-3
CASSLEGRGDEQFF TRBJ2-1 TRBV5-1
CASSSGTSYNEQFF TRBJ2-1 TRBV7-2
CASIFRPGSGGVYEQYF TRBJ2-7 TRBV5-1
CASSLVGTENEKLFF TRBJ1-4 TRBV12-3/TRBV12-4
CASSLRTGSSGANVLTF TRBJ2-6 TRBV9
CASSPPSYEQFF TRBJ2-1 TRBV7-9
CASSIEYRLYNEQFF TRBJ2-1 TRBV19
CAISDTSGTSDSGANVLTF TRBJ2-6 TRBV10-3
CASSLASANYEQYF TRBJ2-7 TRBV7-9
CASSQRNRLPLTEAFF TRBJ1-1 TRBV4-3
CASSTGGGKLFF TRBJ1-4 TRBV6-5
CASSLSWAGANVLTF TRBJ2-6 TRBV7-2
CASGTGGWPQHF TRBJ1-5 TRBV6-5
CASSPGREVYEQYF TRBJ2-7 TRBV6-1
CASSAPGGLAGGSYNEQFF TRBJ2-1 TRBV9
CASIPTPTGELFF TRBJ2-2 TRBV28
CASSFNPTYEQYF TRBJ2-7 TRBV12-3/TRBV12-4
CASSVGSDTEAFF TRBJ1-1 TRBV27
CSAPTFPGSYEQYF TRBJ2-7 TRBV20-1
CASSFPGGTNTGELFF TRBJ2-2 TRBV7-9
CASSSPWREGPEQYF TRBJ2-7 TRBV11-2
CASSGDRTYNEQFF TRBJ2-1 TRBV7-2
CASSPGQYEQYF TRBJ2-7 TRBV5-1
CASSGGGINNEQFF TRBJ2-1 TRBV9
CASRPPTSGPQQETQYF TRBJ2-5 TRBV6-4
CASGYRTGGGNTIYF TRBJ1-3 TRBV6-5
CASSWTSGSEETQYF TRBJ2-5 TRBV7-9
CASRLTPGTSGSYEQYF TRBJ2-7 TRBV28
CASSASGYNEQFF TRBJ2-1 TRBV5-1
CASKSGPFYGYTF TRBJ1-2 TRBV27
CASRGSGRSPYNEQFF TRBJ2-1 TRBV27
CATSARRDRGIDGELFF TRBJ2-2 TRBV15
CASRTGTGDYGYTF TRBJ1-2 TRBV28